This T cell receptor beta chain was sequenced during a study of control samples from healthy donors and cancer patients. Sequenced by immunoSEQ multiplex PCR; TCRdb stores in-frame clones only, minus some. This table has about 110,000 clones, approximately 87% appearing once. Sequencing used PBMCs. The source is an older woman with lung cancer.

The CDR3: CASSLAGTGFYGYTF. CDR3 nucleotide sequence: TGTGCCAGCAGCTTAGCCGGGACAGGATTCTATGGCTACACCTTC. The chain is built from TRBV11-2 and TRBJ1-2; 8 bases match TRBD1. Losses at the gene ends were 1 base for V and 4 bases for J; bases not matched to a gene: 5. The CDR3 runs to 15 residues. Per germline, CDR1 SGHAT and CDR2 FQNNGV.